The 12 T cell receptor beta chains listed next were all sequenced from one sample in a study of T-cell reconstitution after alpha-beta-depleted transplantation in children. During its preparation, the TCRbeta library received unique molecular identifiers. TCRdb called the PCR reads again in MiXCR, with one record for every CDR3 protein. The sample lists over 200,000 distinct CDR3 sequences; roughly a tenth were seen once. The sequences come from PBMCs from the stem cell graft donor, collected from the stem cell graft. The source is a human donor who donated a stem cell graft to a child with acute lymphoblastic leukemia.

The rearrangement links TRBV12-3 or TRBV12-4 to TRBJ2-7; 9 positions agree with TRBD1. This CDR3 is 14 amino acids long. V was pared by 7 bases and J by 6 bases, with 10 bases of the junction left unmatched. CDR3: CASTSGQGLSEQYF. In DNA, the CDR3 is TGTGCCAGCACGTCGGGACAGGGCCTAAGCGAGCAGTACTTC.

The table lists this clonotype with a few counts. This rearrangement joins TRBV6-5 to TRBJ2-5, with D possibly matching TRBD1 (6 bases). The germline gives CDR1 MNHEY, CDR2 SVGAGI. V lost 1 base to trimming and J lost 2 bases, with 17 bases between them. The CDR3 contains 17 residues. CDR3 in amino acids: CASSYWPQGTEQETQYF. The CDR3, as DNA: TGTGCCAGCAGTTACTGGCCCCAGGGGACGGAACAAGAGACCCAGTACTTC.

This clonotype was seen a few times. This CDR3 reads CASSRRDSVTEAFF. For the CDR3, the DNA is TGTGCCAGCAGTCGCCGGGACTCGGTCACTGAAGCTTTCTTT. This sequence joins TRBV27 and TRBJ1-1; tentatively, D is TRBD1 (5 bases). The germline V gene encodes CDR1 MNHEY and CDR2 SMNVEV (reference sequence). Trimming pared 5 bases from V and 4 bases from J, leaving 14 bases between. The CDR3 contains 14 residues.

This clonotype was seen ten or more times. The V and J genes are TRBV5-1 and TRBJ2-5, with 7 bases aligning to TRBD1. This CDR3 is 17 amino acids long. J lost 2 bases, V lost 4 bases, and 14 bases had no gene match. Germline CDR1 and CDR2: SGHRS and YFSETQ. The CDR3 here is CASSERPGTAVQETQYF. For the CDR3, the DNA is TGCGCCAGCAGCGAAAGACCCGGGACAGCTGTACAAGAGACCCAGTACTTC.

The chain carries TRBV20-1 and TRBJ1-2; D not resolved. Trimming took 0 bases from V and 0 from J, leaving 5 bases between them. Germline values: CDR1 DFQATT, CDR2 SNEGSKA (reference sequence). The CDR3 consists of 13 residues. CDR3: CSARDETNYGYTF. CDR3 DNA: TGCAGTGCTAGAGACGAGACTAACTATGGCTACACCTTC.

This clonotype was counted ten times or more. The V gene is TRBV20-1, the J gene TRBJ1-1, with 7 bases that match TRBD1. The CDR3 runs 11 residues. J was trimmed by 3 bases and V by 7 bases; bases with no gene match: 2. Germline V gives CDR1 DFQATT, CDR2 SNEGSKA (reference sequence). The CDR3 here is CSVRGDTEAFF. In DNA form, the CDR3 reads TGCAGTGTCAGGGGGGACACTGAAGCTTTCTTT.

This clonotype was detected ten times or more. The V call is TRBV29-1, the J call TRBJ2-1; TRBD1 aligns across 7 bases. This CDR3 has 18 residues. The V gene end was trimmed by 7 bases and the J gene end by 4 bases; junction bases not matched to a gene: 22. Germline V gives CDR1 SQVTM, CDR2 ANQGSEA. CDR3 loop: CSAQDRASVVVPYNEQFF. CDR3 coding DNA: TGCAGCGCTCAAGACAGGGCCTCCGTCGTTGTACCATACAATGAGCAGTTCTTC.

The chain uses TRBV5-1 and TRBJ2-5, with a weak D call TRBD1 (6 bases). V was cut by 7 bases and J by 10 bases, with 20 bases left in between. This CDR3 contains 13 residues. Germline V CDR1 and CDR2: SGHRS, YFSETQ. The CDR3 is CASPRTASKGQYF. CDR3 coding DNA: TGCGCCAGCCCCAGGACAGCCTCAAAGGGCCAGTACTTC.

This clonotype was observed a few times. J is TRBJ1-1 and V is TRBV12-3 or TRBV12-4; D is unresolved. Between the trimmed V and J ends, which lost 0 bases and 1 base, there was a span of 21 bases. This CDR3 has 19 residues. The CDR3 DNA reads as TGTGCCAGCAGTTTAGCGCTAAGGCAATTAGGTCGTAGGAACACTGAAGCTTTCTTT. Amino acids: CASSLALRQLGRRNTEAFF.

This clonotype was counted a few times. The chain combines TRBV10-2 with TRBJ2-2, with D possibly called TRBD1 or TRBD2 (5 bases each). Germline V lookup: CDR1 WSHSY, CDR2 SAAADI. CDR3 length: 14 residues. The ends were cut back, 6 bases at V and 5 bases at J, with 13 bases in the middle. Here the CDR3 reads CASRSVGETGELFF. CDR3 nucleotide sequence: TGCGCCAGCAGGAGCGTAGGGGAGACCGGGGAGCTGTTTTTT.

This clonotype was observed a handful of times. This chain links TRBV20-1 with TRBJ2-1; 14 positions match TRBD2. CDR1 and CDR2 (germline): DFQATT, SNEGSKA (reference sequence). CDR3 length: 17 amino acids. J was trimmed by 0 bases and V by 5 bases; bases with no gene match: 6. In DNA form, the CDR3 reads TGCAGTGCTCCTCGGACTAGCGGGGGGTCCTCCTACAATGAGCAGTTCTTC. Protein product: CSAPRTSGGSSYNEQFF.

The chain has TRBV6-5 and TRBJ2-7; D unresolved. The germline gives CDR1 MNHEY, CDR2 SVGAGI. This CDR3 region has 14 residues. Trimming took 0 bases from V and 3 from J, leaving 9 bases between them. The CDR3 bases are TGTGCCAGCAGTTACTCGCGGACGGACTACGAGCAGTACTTC. Translating it yields CASSYSRTDYEQYF.